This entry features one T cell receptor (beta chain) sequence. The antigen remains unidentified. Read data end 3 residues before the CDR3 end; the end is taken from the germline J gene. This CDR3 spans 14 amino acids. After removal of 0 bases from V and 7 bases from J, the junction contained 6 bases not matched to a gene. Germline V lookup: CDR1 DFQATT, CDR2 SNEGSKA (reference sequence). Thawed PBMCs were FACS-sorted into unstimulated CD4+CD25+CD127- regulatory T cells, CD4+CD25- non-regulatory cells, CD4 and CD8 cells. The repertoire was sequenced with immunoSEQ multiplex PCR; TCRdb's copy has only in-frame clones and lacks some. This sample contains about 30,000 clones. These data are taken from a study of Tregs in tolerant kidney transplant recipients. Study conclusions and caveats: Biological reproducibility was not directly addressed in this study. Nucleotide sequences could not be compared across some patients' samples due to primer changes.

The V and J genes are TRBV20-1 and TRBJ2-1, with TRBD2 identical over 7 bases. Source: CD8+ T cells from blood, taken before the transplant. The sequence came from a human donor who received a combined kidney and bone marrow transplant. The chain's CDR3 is CSARDWRESNEQFF. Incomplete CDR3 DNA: TGCAGTGCTAGAGATTGGCGGGAGTCAAATGAG.